The entry below describes one T cell receptor (beta chain). What it recognizes is unknown. The data are from a study of beta chain features in type 1 diabetes. Expressed TCRB transcripts were sequenced because the isolated RNA had all been reverse transcribed beforehand. Sequencing used immunoSEQ multiplex PCR; TCRdb keeps in-frame clones, though not all of them. The sample includes a few hundred thousand clones, over 10% of them seen just once. The CDR3 sequence is 15 residues long. The germline CDR1 and CDR2 sequences are SGHDN and FVKESK. V shed 1 base, J shed 4 bases, and the junction held 4 bases outside the gene matches. One heparinised draw of blood, averaging roughly 110 mL, came from each donor. The study's findings and limits: A closer apparent resemblance between naive, central memory and Treg TCRB repertoires was seen in patients than in healthy donors. VDJ junctions sequenced from type 1 diabetes patients showed fewer insertions and more deletions. For Type 1 diabetes patients, all four CD4+ subsets carried TCRB CDR3s that were moderately but significantly shorter.

The genes are TRBV14 and TRBJ2-1; 7 bases map to TRBD2. Specimen: naive CD4+ T cells from blood. The receptor was isolated from a woman under 30 with type 1 diabetes. CDR3 bases: TGTGCCAGCAGCCAAGGTCCTAGCGGATACAATGAGCAGTTCTTC. The encoded protein is CASSQGPSGYNEQFF.